Below, one T cell receptor (beta chain) is given with its context. Method: immunoSEQ multiplex PCR; TCRdb's copy keeps in-frame clones and lacks some. The sample has 250,000 to 300,000 clones; around 89% are singletons. This sample stems from a study of blood T cell repertoires in COVID-19. This receptor was obtained from a man aged 35-49 years with acute or convalescent COVID-19. The sample consisted of peripheral blood.

For the CDR3, the DNA is TGTGCCAGCAGTTACTCGGTCTACAATCAGCCCCAGCATTTT. Protein: CASSYSVYNQPQHF. The chain recombines TRBV6-2 or TRBV6-3 with TRBJ1-5; no clear D. Germline values: CDR1 MNHEY, CDR2 SVGEGT. The CDR3 is 14 amino acids. Trimming removed 0 bases from V and 3 bases from J, with 6 bases in between.